The present TCR beta chain was sequenced within a study of CD8 T cells in Susac syndrome. The patients serving as multiple sclerosis controls were treatment-naive. They had stable or active relapsing-remitting disease and fulfilled revised McDonald criteria. Isolation of CD8+ and CD4+ T cells was performed negatively, whereas enrichment of TEMRA cells was done by FACS. Study observations and caveats: By the study's own acknowledgment, its TCR sequencing and HLA analysis included relatively few individuals.

This CDR3 is 14 amino acids long. The germline V gene has CDR1 SQVTM and CDR2 ANQGSEA. Trimming took 5 bases from V and 2 from J, leaving 15 bases between them. This clonotype was counted once. Its antigen remains unknown. A quantity of about 0.5 to 1 ug RNA underwent reverse transcription using random hexamers. The CDR3 of TCR beta was amplified by immunoSEQ multiplex PCR across 54 Vbeta and 13 Jbeta. TCRdb re-analysed the immunoSEQ multiplex PCR reads in MiXCR, keeping a single row per CDR3 protein. The data contain 200,000 or so distinct CDR3 sequences, approximately 90% of them singletons. This chain joins TRBV29-1 and TRBJ1-1; D is unclear. The sequence was obtained from a human donor with multiple sclerosis. Sequencing was done on a sample of CD8+ T cells from PBMCs. The CDR3 sequence: CSVFPGGVNTEAFF. CDR3 DNA sequence: TGCAGCGTTTTTCCGGGAGGAGTAAACACTGAAGCTTTCTTT. Using reference TRBV29-1 and TRBJ1-1 for the parts outside the CDR3, the full variable domain is SAVISQKPSRDICQRGTSLTIQCQVDSQVTMMFWYRQQPGQSLTLIATANQGSEATYESGFVIDKFPISRPNLTFSTLTVSNMSPEDSSIYLCSVFPGGVNTEAFFGQGTRLTVV.